The clone carrying this TCR beta chain came up many times. Its antigen is still unknown. The CDR3 length is 11 residues. Germline V gene sequence: CDR1 SGHRS, CDR2 YFSETQ. The V end was cut by 0 bases, the J end by 10 bases, with 6 bases between. This specimen belongs to a study of T-cell memory formation after mild COVID-19. Study-level information: TCR clusters mostly belonged to single donors.

5'RACE with constant-segment primers built TCRalpha and TCRbeta cDNA libraries with UMIs. TCRdb independently ran MiXCR on the 5' RACE reads; one entry per CDR3 protein. The repertoire holds under 250,000 distinct CDR3 sequences, with 8.5% to 9.5% as singletons. Study-wide results and caveats: Most CD4+ clones that shrank were in CM and EM, while CD8+ ones turned up in EMRA. Memory cells collected pre-infection included some clones that later responded, suggesting cross-reactive memory joined.

What was sequenced was PBMCs or a T cell subset sorted from them (not recorded which). J is TRBJ2-3 and V is TRBV5-1; D is unclear. The TCR sequence derives from a man younger than 35 who had mild COVID-19 (a few samples of this study predate the infection). Cell type and time point are not known. In nucleotides, the CDR3 is TGCGCCAGCAGCTTGGAAGGAGCGCAGTATTTT. This gives the protein CASSLEGAQYF.